These 26 T cell receptor beta chains were all obtained from the same sample, sequenced in a study of blood T cell repertoires in COVID-19. Assay: immunoSEQ multiplex PCR; the TCRdb copy retains only in-frame clones and omits some. The table includes 180,000 or so clones, around nine tenths detected once. The specimen was peripheral blood. These receptors originate from a man in his 70s with acute or convalescent COVID-19.

This chain joins TRBV28 and TRBJ1-5; 8 bases align to TRBD1. The V gene's germline CDR1 is MDHEN and CDR2 SYDVKM. After removal of 8 bases from V and 2 bases from J, the junction contained 5 bases not matched to a gene. The CDR3 is 14 residues long. DNA for the CDR3: TGTGCCAGCCTAACAGGGGGAGGCAATCAGCCCCAGCATTTT. This gives the protein CASLTGGGNQPQHF.

The gene calls are TRBV2 and TRBJ1-1, with 8 bases identical to TRBD1. The CDR3 length is 14 residues. J lost 5 bases, V lost 7 bases, and 9 bases had no gene match. Germline assignment: CDR1 SNHLY and CDR2 FYNNEI. The CDR3: CASKETGVMTEAFF. The DNA of the CDR3 is TGTGCCAGCAAGGAGACAGGGGTGATGACTGAAGCTTTCTTT. The complete variable domain, with remaining parts taken from reference TRBV2 and TRBJ1-1, reads EPEVTQTPSHQVTQMGQEVILRCVPISNHLYFYWYRQILGQKVEFLVSFYNNEISEKSEIFDDQFSVERPDGSNFTLKIRSTKLEDSAMYFCASKETGVMTEAFFGQGTRLTVV.

The genes are TRBV6-6 and TRBJ2-1; TRBD2 matches 9 bases. This CDR3 has 15 residues. With V trimmed by 5 bases and J by 4 bases, 6 bases remained unmatched. CDR1 MNHNY and CDR2 SVGAGI come from the germline V gene (reference sequence). In nucleotides, the CDR3 is TGTGCCAGCAGTGCGCTAGCGGGGATATACAATGAGCAGTTCTTC. Amino acid sequence: CASSALAGIYNEQFF.

The chain recombines TRBV5-4 with TRBJ2-3; D unresolved. The CDR3 runs to 16 residues. The V and J ends lost 0 bases and 1 base respectively, with 12 bases between them. Germline assignment: CDR1 SGHNT and CDR2 YYREEE (reference sequence). CDR3: CASSLGNRVRTDTQYF. CDR3 coding DNA: TGTGCCAGCAGCTTGGGTAATCGGGTCCGCACAGATACGCAGTATTTT. Drawing the rest from reference TRBV5-4 and TRBJ2-3, the complete variable domain is ETGVTQSPTHLIKTRGQQVTLRCSSQSGHNTVSWYQQALGQGPQFIFQYYREEENGRGNFPPRFSGLQFPNYSSELNVNALELDDSALYLCASSLGNRVRTDTQYFGPGTRLTVL.

The sample holds one count of this clone. The rearrangement joins TRBV2 to TRBJ1-4; 7 nucleotides agree with TRBD1. This CDR3 contains 14 residues. The trim removed 2 bases at V and 6 bases at J, leaving 3 bases unmatched. Germline V lookup: CDR1 SNHLY, CDR2 FYNNEI. The DNA of the CDR3 is TGTGCCAGCAGTGAATTCGGACAGGATGAAAAACTGTTTTTT. Residues: CASSEFGQDEKLFF.

The chain couples TRBV27 to TRBJ2-5; TRBD1 is a possible D gene (6 bases). Between the trimmed V and J ends, which lost 6 bases and 5 bases, there was a span of 19 bases. Per the germline V gene, CDR1 is MNHEY and CDR2 is SMNVEV (reference sequence). This CDR3 has 15 residues. As DNA, the CDR3 is TGTGCCAGCAGGCGGCGGACAGCCCAGGGGGAGACCCAGTACTTC. Protein sequence: CASRRRTAQGETQYF.

This clone was observed a single time. The chain employs TRBV14 and TRBJ2-2, with D hard to call. CDR1 and CDR2 (germline): SGHDN, FVKESK. The germline V and J ends were trimmed by 6 bases and 3 bases, with 11 bases remaining between them. The CDR3 is made up of 14 amino acids. The CDR3 nucleotides read TGTGCCAGCAGTCCTTCCTACTACACCGGGGAGCTGTTTTTT. Its translation: CASSPSYYTGELFF. The full variable domain, completed using reference TRBV14 and TRBJ2-2, is EAGVTQFPSHSVIEKGQTVTLRCDPISGHDNLYWYRRVMGKEIKFLLHFVKESKQDESGMPNNRFLAERTGGTYSTLKVQPAELEDSGVYFCASSPSYYTGELFFGEGSRLTVL.

This chain joins TRBV5-5 and TRBJ2-7, with D possibly being TRBD2 (6 bases). Between the trimmed V and J ends, which lost 4 bases and 4 bases, there was a span of 15 bases. The CDR3 runs to 14 residues. Germline V gene lookup returns CDR1 SGHKS and CDR2 YYEKEE (reference sequence). The CDR3 loop is CASSPGVGLYEQYF. The CDR3 region has the DNA TGTGCCAGCAGCCCGGGGGTTGGGCTGTACGAGCAGTACTTC.

The gene calls are TRBV28 and TRBJ2-3; D perhaps matches TRBD2 (6 bases). Trimming cost V 3 bases and J 8 bases, with 9 bases left between them. The CDR3 contains 12 residues. Germline V gives CDR1 MDHEN, CDR2 SYDVKM. The CDR3 reads CASSFRGGTQYF. In DNA, the CDR3 is TGTGCCAGCAGTTTTCGGGGAGGTACGCAGTATTTT.

The CDR3: CASSLGSGTLNYGYTF. CDR3 coding DNA: TGTGCCAGTAGTCTAGGGTCGGGAACTTTGAACTATGGCTACACCTTC. This rearrangement joins TRBV19 to TRBJ1-2; D is unclear. Trimming took off 5 bases at V and 2 bases at J, with 18 bases between the two ends. Germline CDR1 and CDR2: LNHDA and SQIVND (reference sequence). The CDR3 runs to 16 residues.

This rearrangement joins TRBV6-5 to TRBJ1-4; D is perhaps TRBD1 (5 bases). Germline V gene data show CDR1 as MNHEY and CDR2 as SVGAGI. This CDR3 has 15 amino acids. The ends were cut back, 6 bases at V and 1 base at J, with 12 bases in the middle. The CDR3 loop reads CASSPVGGTNEKLFF. CDR3 in DNA: TGTGCCAGCAGCCCGGTGGGGGGAACTAATGAAAAACTGTTTTTT.

The V call is TRBV13, the J call TRBJ1-4; D is unresolved. Germline V gene sequence: CDR1 PRHDT, CDR2 FYEKMQ (reference sequence). The V end was cut by 3 bases, the J end by 0 bases, with 8 bases between. There are 15 residues in the CDR3. The CDR3 bases are TGTGCCAGCAGCTTGTACGGAGCAACTAATGAAAAACTGTTTTTT. It yields the protein CASSLYGATNEKLFF.

V and J are TRBV4-3 and TRBJ2-3; D not certain. Germline loops: CDR1 LGHNA, CDR2 YSLEER. The ends were cut back, 0 bases at V and 4 bases at J, with 11 bases in the middle. This CDR3 has 15 residues. CDR3 amino acids: CASSQDQVEADTQYF. The CDR3 nucleotides are TGCGCCAGCAGCCAAGACCAGGTAGAAGCAGATACGCAGTATTTT.

This clone showed up just a few times. The CDR3 DNA is TGCGCCAGCAAGTCCCCCGGGACTAGCGGGATTGAGCAGTTCTTC. Residues: CASKSPGTSGIEQFF. The chain recombines TRBV5-1 with TRBJ2-1; the match to TRBD2 covers 13 bases. The CDR3 has 15 amino acids. J lost 9 bases, V lost 6 bases, and 9 bases had no gene match. Germline loops: CDR1 SGHRS, CDR2 YFSETQ.

This rearrangement joins TRBV7-2 to TRBJ2-2; D uncertain. The DNA end favors TRBJ1-4, so the J call may be wrong. The CDR3 is 13 residues long. CDR1 and CDR2 (germline): SGHTA, FQGNSA. DNA of the CDR3: TGTGCCAGCAGCTCTCAGCGGGAGGGAAAACTGTTTTTT. Protein: CASSSQREGKLFF.

This chain links TRBV11-3 with TRBJ1-1; D is unresolved. In germline, CDR1 is SGHNT, CDR2 YENEEA. Trimming took 0 bases from V and 6 from J, leaving 8 bases between them. The CDR3 length is 13 residues. The CDR3 loop is CASSLDPSAEAFF. CDR3 sequence (DNA): TGTGCCAGCAGCTTAGATCCGAGCGCTGAAGCTTTCTTT.

The V gene is TRBV28, the J gene TRBJ2-7, with D perhaps TRBD2 (5 bases). The CDR3 extends over 13 amino acids. V gave up 5 bases and J gave up 4 bases, with 12 bases separating them. CDR1 MDHEN and CDR2 SYDVKM come from the germline V gene. The CDR3 sequence is CASSNFEGYEQYF. The CDR3 nucleotides read TGTGCCAGCAGTAACTTCGAGGGTTACGAGCAGTACTTC.

This clone occurred a few times. This chain connects TRBV29-1 to TRBJ2-1; 7 bases line up with TRBD2. This CDR3 is 16 amino acids long. V lost 2 bases to trimming and J lost 2 bases; unmatched junction nucleotides: 9. Germline values: CDR1 SQVTM, CDR2 ANQGSEA. CDR3 bases: TGCAGCGTTGAATCATCGGGGAGGGATGCCTACAATGAGCAGTTCTTC. Residues: CSVESSGRDAYNEQFF.

The rearrangement uses TRBV11-3 and TRBJ2-3, with D possibly TRBD2 on 5 matching bases. V was trimmed by 0 bases and J by 0 bases, leaving 7 bases between them. Germline V gene sequence: CDR1 SGHNT, CDR2 YENEEA. CDR3 size: 15 residues. CDR3 in amino acids: CASSLERTSTDTQYF. CDR3 coding DNA: TGTGCCAGCAGCTTAGAACGGACTAGCACAGATACGCAGTATTTT.

CDR3 in DNA: TGTGCCACCAGTGATTCCATTGACAGGGCTAAAGAGACCCAGTACTTC. It specifies CATSDSIDRAKETQYF. The chain links TRBV24-1 to TRBJ2-5; 7 bases are a match to TRBD1. The ends lost 2 bases at V and 3 bases at J; junction bases unmatched: 8. CDR1 and CDR2 (germline): KGHDR, SFDVKD. The CDR3 runs to 16 residues.

The gene calls are TRBV9 and TRBJ2-1, with 8 nucleotides matching TRBD2. The CDR3 runs to 15 residues. Germline V gene data show CDR1 as SGDLS and CDR2 as YYNGEE. The junction had 5 bases not matched to a gene; V was cut back by 4 bases and J by 2 bases. CDR3 coding DNA: TGTGCCAGCAGCTACCAAGCGGGAGCCTACAATGAGCAGTTCTTC. The encoded protein is CASSYQAGAYNEQFF.

This chain links TRBV24-1 with TRBJ2-5; D perhaps matches TRBD1 (6 bases). V lost 4 bases, J lost 5 bases, and 16 bases lay in between. The CDR3 runs to 15 residues. Per germline, CDR1 KGHDR and CDR2 SFDVKD. CDR3 amino acids: CATSEVTGSGETQYF. CDR3 sequence (DNA): TGTGCCACCAGTGAGGTTACAGGGTCAGGGGAGACCCAGTACTTC.

The chain has TRBV5-5 and TRBJ2-3; tentatively, D is TRBD2 (6 bases). V lost 4 bases, J lost 4 bases, and 19 bases lay in between. The germline V gene encodes CDR1 SGHKS and CDR2 YYEKEE (reference sequence). The CDR3 is 16 amino acids. CDR3: CASSPGRAGAPDTQYF. The CDR3 nucleotides are TGTGCCAGCAGCCCGGGGCGAGCGGGTGCGCCAGATACGCAGTATTTT.

V and J are TRBV7-8 and TRBJ2-7; D remains unclear. Trimming took 2 bases from V and 7 from J, leaving 9 bases between them. Germline CDR1 and CDR2: SGHVS and FQNEAQ. The CDR3 covers 12 residues. The CDR3 DNA reads TGTGCCAGCAGCTTAAGAGGAAGAGAGCAGTACTTC. Residues: CASSLRGREQYF.

This clone was seen just once. This sequence joins TRBV23-1 and TRBJ1-4, with 9 nucleotides matching TRBD1. TRBV23-1 has ORF status, its function being uncertain. The CDR3 covers 15 residues. The J segment lost 7 bases and the V segment lost 4 bases, leaving 7 bases of the junction unmatched. The CDR3 coding sequence is TGCGCCAGCAGTCTCACCCGGGACAGGGCTGAAAAACTGTTTTTT. Its translation is CASSLTRDRAEKLFF.

CDR3: CAWARVLPTGANVLTF. The CDR3 DNA reads TGTGCCTGGGCCAGGGTTCTTCCCACTGGGGCCAACGTCCTGACTTTC. The chain employs TRBV30 and TRBJ2-6; a possible D gene is TRBD1 (5 bases). From germline, CDR1 is GTSNPN and CDR2 SVGIG (reference sequence). The CDR3 contains 16 residues. V lost 5 bases to trimming and J lost 2 bases, with 16 bases between them.